This T cell receptor (beta chain) was documented in a study of shared clonotypes between healthy human individuals. A word on this clone: Antigen unknown.

Germline CDR1 and CDR2: MNHNS and SASEGT. The length of the CDR3 is 12 residues. V gave up 4 bases and J gave up 2 bases, with 3 bases separating them. TCRdb keeps only in-frame clones here, not all; method: immunoSEQ multiplex PCR. The sample has about 1.5 million clones, roughly 96% seen once; the top ten hold over 1%. Broader study findings: An effect of sequencing depth on clonotype sharing among donors was expected.

The chain joins TRBV6-1 to TRBJ2-1; D gene ambiguous. The specimen sequenced was naive CD4+ T cells sorted from blood. As to subset: CD45RA+ positively selected. This clonotype was sampled from a man aged 25 to 45 in good health. CDR3 residues: CASSVPYNEQFF. CDR3 DNA sequence: TGTGCCAGCAGTGTACCCTACAATGAGCAGTTCTTC.